Listed below are T cell receptor beta chains from one sample, sequenced in a study of Ad26.COV2.S vaccination and SARS-CoV-2 variants. Sequencing used immunoSEQ multiplex PCR; TCRdb keeps in-frame clones, though not all of them. The table has about 370,000 clones, about 89% seen once. Sequences were derived from peripheral blood, sampled in a trial of Ad26.COV2.S vaccine versus placebo. The receptors derive from a person between 18 and 60 years old who received the Ad26.COV2.S COVID-19 vaccine or a placebo. Each CDR3 is given with its conserved first and last residue.

V gene	J gene	CDR3 protein
TRBV6-2/TRBV6-3	TRBJ2-1	CASSYSGQQYNEQFF
TRBV5-4	TRBJ2-2	CASSSIAGEAGELFF
TRBV3-1/TRBV3-2	TRBJ2-2	CASSPRDRGTGELFF
TRBV9	TRBJ1-6	CASSRSNSPLHF
TRBV11-1	TRBJ2-1	CASTTTHFNEQFF
TRBV5-1	TRBJ2-7	CASSLGGQAHYEQYF
TRBV23-1	TRBJ2-7	CASSHPIVGGSYEQYF
TRBV5-1	TRBJ1-2	CASSLGDRGGYGYTF
TRBV29-1	TRBJ2-4	CSVQTQGNAGKNIQYF
TRBV7-6	TRBJ2-2	CASSSQGLAGGELFF
TRBV3-1/TRBV3-2	TRBJ1-1	CASSRLSEEAFF
TRBV24-1	TRBJ2-1	CATSGRASGRINEQFF
TRBV30	TRBJ1-3	CAWSEGTIGNTIYF
TRBV30	TRBJ1-1	CAWSQTGNTEAFF
TRBV7-9	TRBJ1-4	CASSFHLSLRGRTNEKLFF
TRBV5-1	TRBJ1-6	CASSSGGSYNSPLHF
TRBV9	TRBJ2-7	CASSVGGQGAQQYF
TRBV27	TRBJ1-1	CASSSLDRANTEAFF
TRBV10-3	TRBJ2-1	CAISPGTEVYNEQFF
TRBV2	TRBJ2-2	CAIPGLAGARELFF
TRBV6-5	TRBJ2-7	CASSRDRDSTNQYF
TRBV25-1	TRBJ1-2	CASSGFDSEPNYGYTF
TRBV6-5	TRBJ2-1	CASKESGRGYEQFF
TRBV6-4	TRBJ2-1	CASSAITGSEQFF
TRBV18	TRBJ2-3	CASSPRAGATDTQYF
TRBV24-1	TRBJ2-2	CATSDPTSGDTGELFF
TRBV4-1	TRBJ2-2	CASRFQGANTGELFF
TRBV19	TRBJ1-2	CASSESGRRNYGYTF
TRBV9	TRBJ2-7	CASSVGSSGEISEQYF
TRBV19	TRBJ2-7	CASSPGRDEQYF
TRBV2	TRBJ2-1	CASGKAGSYNEQFF
TRBV5-6	TRBJ1-6	CASSLQGQGSSPLHF
TRBV30	TRBJ2-5	CAWSPRLAGGPRETQYF
TRBV5-6	TRBJ1-1	CASSLGSSTGWGNTEAFF
TRBV5-1	TRBJ2-1	CASSLGGAEYNEQFF
TRBV10-2	TRBJ2-7	CASSPGTGVFEQYF
TRBV6-6	TRBJ2-6	CASSTGNLNVLTF
TRBV12-3/TRBV12-4	TRBJ1-5	CASTKTNQPQHF
TRBV30	TRBJ1-1	CALRGGGTEAFF
TRBV21-1	TRBJ2-4	CASSTPRGRRLPKNIQYF
TRBV18	TRBJ2-2	CASSPPTGGVTGELFF
TRBV10-2	TRBJ2-1	CASSETGGLLLTYNEQFF
TRBV9	TRBJ2-3	CASSVAPAGRTDTQYF
TRBV10-2	TRBJ2-3	CASSGLAGGTDTQYF
TRBV12-3/TRBV12-4	TRBJ2-7	CASRPGQSYEQYF
TRBV19	TRBJ1-2	CASRETGYGYTF
TRBV6-5	TRBJ1-4	CASSYRQDNEKLFF
TRBV30	TRBJ2-3	CAWSKVSSRTDTQYF
TRBV30	TRBJ2-7	CASDRGRRYEQYF
TRBV28	TRBJ2-2	CAGRQGAGELFF
TRBV24-1	TRBJ1-1	CATSGGQASEAFF